These T cell receptor beta chains were read from a single sample in a study of blood T cell repertoires in COVID-19. Measured with immunoSEQ multiplex PCR; TCRdb has only the in-frame clones, and not every one. The sample contains 400,000 or so clones, less than 95% of which appear only once. Sequenced: PBMCs or T cells enriched from blood (not recorded which). These receptors were taken from a young man who had recovered from COVID-19. Each CDR3 is given with its conserved first and last residue. A D gene is named only where the DNA matches it firmly. A clone size is listed for some rows: how often the clone was seen (once, few, many), or a class if it is expanded.

TRBV27	TRBD1	-	TRBJ1-6	TGTGCCAGCAGTTTATTTGGGACAGGGGAGAGATCACCCCTCCACTTT	CASSLFGTGERSPLHF
TRBV19	-	-	TRBJ1-5	TGTGCCAGTAGTATGGAGCATAGGAATCAGCCCCAGCATTTT	CASSMEHRNQPQHF
TRBV27	TRBD1	once	TRBJ1-1	TGTGCCAGCAGTCCAGCGCTCGGACAGGGGGCTGAAGCTTTCTTT	CASSPALGQGAEAFF
TRBV9	TRBD1	-	TRBJ1-4	TGTGCCAGCAGCGTAGAGGACAGGGGTACCGAAAAACTGTTTTTT	CASSVEDRGTEKLFF
TRBV2	TRBD2	-	TRBJ2-3	TGTGCCAGCAGGCCTCCTAGCGGCCCCACCGGGGGGCAGTATTTT	CASRPPSGPTGGQYF
TRBV5-1	TRBD2	once	TRBJ2-1	TGCGCCAGCAGCTTGGCCACCGGGGGGTATGGTGAGCAGTTCTTC	CASSLATGGYGEQFF
TRBV5-1	TRBD1	once	TRBJ1-1	TGCGCCAGCAGCTCGGGGACAGGGGACACTGAAGCTTTCTTT	CASSSGTGDTEAFF
TRBV3-1/TRBV3-2	-	-	TRBJ1-1	TGTGCCAGCAGCCAAGATCACAGGGAAAATTTCTTT	CASSQDHRENFF
TRBV5-4	TRBD1	-	TRBJ1-2	TGTGCCAGCAGCGACTACAGGGGGCAATTCTATGGCTACACCTTC	CASSDYRGQFYGYTF
TRBV3-1/TRBV3-2	-	-	TRBJ2-1	TGTGCCAGCAGCCAAGCAGGTCCCATCAATGAGCAGTTCTTC	CASSQAGPINEQFF
TRBV27	-	-	TRBJ1-2	TGTGCCAGCACCAGGGGAGGGTCCTATGGCTACACCTTC	CASTRGGSYGYTF
TRBV6-5	TRBD1	-	TRBJ1-3	TGTGCCAGCAGTACCGGACAGGGTGGGGGAAACACCATATATTTT	CASSTGQGGGNTIYF
TRBV6-5	-	-	TRBJ1-1	TGTGCCAGCAGGTCGACAGGAACGAACACTGAAGCTTTCTTT	CASRSTGTNTEAFF
TRBV27	TRBD1	-	TRBJ1-2	TGTGCCAGCAGTTCTCATAACAGGGGGCTCGGCTATGGCTACACCTTC	CASSSHNRGLGYGYTF
TRBV28	TRBD1	-	TRBJ2-7	TGTGCCAGCATAGACCGGGACAGGGCCTCCTACGAGCAGTACTTC	CASIDRDRASYEQYF
TRBV30	-	-	TRBJ1-1	TGTGCCTGGACACTCATGAACACTGAAGCTTTCTTT	CAWTLMNTEAFF
TRBV3-1/TRBV3-2	-	-	TRBJ1-2	TGTGCCAGCAGCCAAGATGTGGGGGGGATCACCTTC	CASSQDVGGITF
TRBV18	TRBD1	-	TRBJ2-7	TGTGCCAGCTCACAGACAGGGGCCTGGGAGCAGTACTTC	CASSQTGAWEQYF
TRBV7-6	-	-	TRBJ1-2	TGTGCCAGCAGCTTCGCTCCGACAGATAACTATGGCTACACCTTC	CASSFAPTDNYGYTF
TRBV19	-	-	TRBJ2-2	TGTGCCAGTAGTATCAGGGATCCCGGGGAGCTGTTTTTT	CASSIRDPGELFF
TRBV30	-	-	TRBJ1-1	TGTGCCTGGAGTCCGACACAGGGAACTGAAGCTTTCTTT	CAWSPTQGTEAFF
TRBV25-1	TRBD1	-	TRBJ1-1	TGTGCCAGCAGTGAATACTCGCCGGGACAGGGGAGACCTGAAGCTTTCTTT	CASSEYSPGQGRPEAFF
TRBV3-1/TRBV3-2	TRBD2	-	TRBJ2-7	TGTGCCAGCAGCCGACTAGCGGGAGGGCCCGTCGAGCAGTACTTC	CASSRLAGGPVEQYF
TRBV3-1/TRBV3-2	-	-	TRBJ1-6	TGTGCCAGCAGTAGACAGGAAGGGAATTCACCCCTCCACTTT	CASSRQEGNSPLHF
TRBV15	TRBD1	-	TRBJ2-5	TGTGCCACCAGCAGGTATCCGGGACAGGGGGCCGAGACCCAGTACTTC	CATSRYPGQGAETQYF
TRBV20-1	-	-	TRBJ1-2	TGCAGTGCTAGTGTCAGCGTCTATGGCTACACCTTC	CSASVSVYGYTF
TRBV27	TRBD2	-	TRBJ2-2	TGTGCCAGCAGTTTACTCCTAGCGGGAAACACCGGGGAGCTGTTTTTT	CASSLLLAGNTGELFF
TRBV20-1	-	-	TRBJ1-6	TGCAGTGCTAGTCCCTCTACACTAAATAATTCACCCCTCCACTTT	CSASPSTLNNSPLHF
TRBV28	TRBD2	-	TRBJ2-3	TGTGCCAGCAGTCCCCTTACTAGCGGGCATGACACAGATACGCAGTATTTT	CASSPLTSGHDTDTQYF
TRBV5-4	-	-	TRBJ1-3	TGTGCCAGCAGCAACTCGACACTCTCTGGAAACACCATATATTTT	CASSNSTLSGNTIYF
TRBV4-1	TRBD1	-	TRBJ2-5	TGCGCCAGCAGCCGAGGACAGGGAGAGGGAGAGACCCAGTACTTC	CASSRGQGEGETQYF
TRBV19	-	-	TRBJ2-1	TGTGCCAGTAGTCCAACAGGGATCGATGAGCAGTTCTTC	CASSPTGIDEQFF
TRBV20-1	-	-	TRBJ2-5	TGCAGTGCTAGTCAGGCAGAAGAGACCCAGTACTTC	CSASQAEETQYF
TRBV7-9	TRBD1	-	TRBJ1-6	TGTGCCAGCGACAGGGGGCAAAGTTCACCCCTCCACTTT	CASDRGQSSPLHF
TRBV10-1	-	-	TRBJ2-3	TGCGCCAGCACCCGTGGAGGGGGCGATGATACGCAGTATTTT	CASTRGGGDDTQYF
TRBV10-1	-	-	TRBJ2-1	TGCGCCACCGATAGCGGCAATGAGCAGTTCTTC	CATDSGNEQFF
TRBV6-5	-	-	TRBJ1-2	TGTGCCAGCAGTTACAGAGGGAGGGATGGCTACACCTTC	CASSYRGRDGYTF
TRBV2	-	-	TRBJ1-1	TGTGCCAGCAGCGCCAACTTCAAAGCTTTCTTT	CASSANFKAFF
TRBV7-9	TRBD2	few	TRBJ2-3	TGTGCCAGCAGCTTAGCGTTAACAGCGGGAGCGGAAGATACGCAGTATTTT	CASSLALTAGAEDTQYF
TRBV7-8	TRBD1	-	TRBJ1-5	TGTGCCAGCAGCTCCTCAGCCCCCGGCAGGGGGGACCATCAGCCCCAGCATTTT	CASSSSAPGRGDHQPQHF
TRBV5-1	-	-	TRBJ1-2	TGCGCCAGCAGCTTAGATTCGGGGGGCGACTATGGCTACACCTTC	CASSLDSGGDYGYTF
TRBV28	-	-	TRBJ1-2	TGTGCCAGCAGTTTAGTTTTTACAGGTTTAGACTATGGCTACACCTTC	CASSLVFTGLDYGYTF
TRBV7-3	TRBD1	-	TRBJ1-2	TGTGCCAGCAGCGTCGGGACAGGGGGTGGCTACACCTTC	CASSVGTGGGYTF
TRBV28	-	once	TRBJ2-2	TGTGCCAGCAGTTTATCCCTCCCCGGGGAGCTGTTTTTT	CASSLSLPGELFF
TRBV3-1/TRBV3-2	TRBD2	once	TRBJ2-3	TGTGCCAGCAGCCAAGGGCTCAGCCGGGGGGGGTATTTT	CASSQGLSRGGYF
TRBV2	-	once	TRBJ1-4	TGTGCCAGCAGGTCGTATGCAACTAATGAAAAACTGTTTTTT	CASRSYATNEKLFF
TRBV7-6	-	-	TRBJ1-3	TGTGCCAGCAGCTTAGTGGCAGGAGGACTTCCTGGAAACACCATATATTTT	CASSLVAGGLPGNTIYF
TRBV4-1	-	-	TRBJ2-7	TGCGCCAGCAGCCAAGCCGACAGGCCCCTCTACGCGCAGTACTTC	CASSQADRPLYAQYF
TRBV30	TRBD2	-	TRBJ2-1	TGTGCCTGGAGTTCGGGACTAGCGGGAGCGGACGAGCAGTTCTTC	CAWSSGLAGADEQFF
TRBV5-6	-	-	TRBJ1-4	TGTGCCAGCAAGCGGGGGGCCGATCATGAAAAACTGTTTTTT	CASKRGADHEKLFF
TRBV11-2	TRBD2	-	TRBJ2-7	TGTGCCAGCAGCTCCCAGCGCGGGAGGACGGGGGAGCAGTACTTC	CASSSQRGRTGEQYF
TRBV10-2	-	once	TRBJ1-2	TGCGCCAGCAGTGATTCGCGCAGGCAGGGTGGCTACACCTTC	CASSDSRRQGGYTF
TRBV10-3	-	-	TRBJ2-2	TGTGCCACTCTAGAGAGGAACACCGGGGAGCTGTTTTTT	CATLERNTGELFF
TRBV10-2	-	-	TRBJ1-5	TGCGCCAGCAGTCACTCGCAGGCGAATCAGCCCCAGCATTTT	CASSHSQANQPQHF
TRBV7-3	TRBD2	-	TRBJ2-1	TGTGCCAGTGGGGTAGCGGGAGGCAATGAGCAGTTCTTC	CASGVAGGNEQFF